These 18 T cell receptor beta chains were all obtained from the same sample, sequenced in a study of blood T cell repertoires in COVID-19. Here immunoSEQ multiplex PCR was the method, and the copy in TCRdb shows in-frame clones only, minus some. The sample has 50,000 to 65,000 clones, 70% to 90% seen once. The sequenced sample consisted of peripheral blood. The receptors here all came from a human donor in a cohort sampled during active COVID-19.

V gene TRBV5-6 combines with J gene TRBJ2-2, with a weak D call TRBD2 (5 bases). CDR3 length equals 14 residues. The V and J ends lost 4 bases and 7 bases respectively, with 14 bases between them. Germline lookup yields CDR1 SGHDT and CDR2 YYEEEE. The chain's CDR3 is CASSPGLSGGELFF. As DNA, the CDR3 is TGTGCCAGCAGCCCCGGCCTGAGCGGCGGGGAGCTGTTTTTT.

The gene calls are TRBV4-3 and TRBJ1-2; TRBD1 matches at 12 bases. CDR3 length: 15 residues. Unmatched junction bases numbered 7, after V lost 5 bases and J lost 6 bases. Germline V lookup: CDR1 LGHNA, CDR2 YSLEER. CDR3 nucleotides: TGCGCCAGCAGCAAAGGGACAGGGGGCTCTAATGGCTACACCTTC. As protein: CASSKGTGGSNGYTF.

This clone was picked up one time. The chain combines TRBV10-3 with TRBJ2-7, with 8 bases lining up with TRBD2. The CDR3 length is 15 residues. V was pared by 10 bases and J by 0 bases, with 11 bases of the junction left unmatched. Germline CDR1 reads ENHRY; CDR2 reads SYGVKD. CDR3 residues: CATRRSSGGSYEQYF. Written as DNA, the CDR3 is TGTGCCACCCGGCGTTCGAGCGGGGGCTCCTACGAGCAGTACTTC.

This CDR3 is CASSLAEEQFF. The CDR3 bases are TGTGCCAGCAGCTTAGCGGAGGAGCAGTTCTTC. The gene calls are TRBV11-1 and TRBJ2-1, with unresolved D. The CDR3 runs to 11 residues. V was trimmed by 0 bases and J by 10 bases, leaving 4 bases between them. Germline lookup yields CDR1 SGHAT and CDR2 FQDESV (reference sequence).

This sequence joins TRBV23-1 and TRBJ1-1; no clear D. TRBV23-1 is labeled an ORF, and its function is uncertain. Between the trimmed V and J ends, which lost 6 bases and 3 bases, there was a span of 14 bases. This CDR3 is 14 amino acids long. CDR3 residues: CASSPRPRDTEAFF. The CDR3 bases are TGCGCCAGCAGCCCGCGGCCTCGGGACACTGAAGCTTTCTTT.

A single count supports this clone. The chain joins TRBV7-9 to TRBJ2-1; 8 bases fit TRBD1. This CDR3 comprises 16 residues. Losses at the gene ends were 5 bases for V and 8 bases for J; bases not matched to a gene: 14. From germline, CDR1 is SEHNR and CDR2 FQNEAQ (reference sequence). As DNA, the CDR3 is TGTGCCAGCAGCAACCCAGGGGGCCCCCTTATCCATGAGCAGTTCTTC. Its protein is CASSNPGGPLIHEQFF.

V gene TRBV5-4 combines with J gene TRBJ1-1; D is unresolved. The CDR3 totals 12 residues. The germline V gene encodes CDR1 SGHNT and CDR2 YYREEE (reference sequence). The V gene lost 3 bases and the J gene lost 7 bases, with 10 bases spanning the gap. This CDR3 reads CASSSPVLEAFF. In DNA, the CDR3 is TGTGCCAGCAGCTCCCCCGTCCTTGAAGCTTTCTTT. The full variable domain, its missing parts supplied by reference TRBV5-4 and TRBJ1-1, is ETGVTQSPTHLIKTRGQQVTLRCSSQSGHNTVSWYQQALGQGPQFIFQYYREEENGRGNFPPRFSGLQFPNYSSELNVNALELDDSALYLCASSSPVLEAFFGQGTRLTVV.

V gene TRBV5-5 combines with J gene TRBJ1-2; 7 bases are a match to TRBD1. J was trimmed by 3 bases and V by 3 bases; bases with no gene match: 5. Per germline, CDR1 SGHKS and CDR2 YYEKEE (reference sequence). The CDR3 totals 14 residues. Here the CDR3 reads CASSYTGTDYGYTF. CDR3 nucleotides: TGTGCCAGCAGCTATACCGGGACAGACTATGGCTACACCTTC.

This chain links TRBV7-8 with TRBJ2-3; the D is unclear. V was trimmed by 1 base and J by 5 bases, leaving 7 bases between them. Germline V gene lookup returns CDR1 SGHVS and CDR2 FQNEAQ. This CDR3 region has 13 residues. CDR3 coding DNA: TGTGCCAGCAGCTTAGACCTATTAGATACGCAGTATTTT. Amino acids: CASSLDLLDTQYF.

The genes are TRBV9 and TRBJ2-1, with a tentative D call TRBD2 (5 bases). V was cut by 4 bases and J by 4 bases, with 9 bases left in between. This CDR3 comprises 13 residues. Germline CDR1 is SGDLS and CDR2 is YYNGEE. CDR3 bases: TGTGCCAGCAGCAACGGGGATTACAATGAGCAGTTCTTC. As protein: CASSNGDYNEQFF. Looking up the rest from reference TRBV9 and TRBJ2-1 gives the full variable domain: DSGVTQTPKHLITATGQRVTLRCSPRSGDLSVYWYQQSLDQGLQFLIQYYNGEERAKGNILERFSAQQFPDLHSELNLSSLELGDSALYFCASSNGDYNEQFFGPGTRLTVL.

CDR3 sequence reads: CAPTGGNTIYF. In DNA, the CDR3 is TGTGCTCCGACAGGTGGAAACACCATATATTTT. The J gene is TRBJ1-3, the V gene TRBV19, with D possibly matching TRBD1 (6 bases). CDR1 and CDR2 (germline): LNHDA, SQIVND (reference sequence). The CDR3 spans 11 residues. The complete variable domain, with remaining parts taken from reference TRBV19 and TRBJ1-3, reads DGGITQSPKYLFRKEGQNVTLSCEQNLNHDAMYWYRQDPGQGLRLIYYSQIVNDFQKGDIAEGYSVSREKKESFPLTVTSAQKNPTAFYLCAPTGGNTIYFGEGSWLTVV.

CDR3 DNA: TGCAGTGCTAGTACCGGGTCCTACGAGCAGTACTTC. Protein product: CSASTGSYEQYF. The rearrangement links TRBV20-1 to TRBJ2-7; D gene unclear. The germline V gene has CDR1 DFQATT and CDR2 SNEGSKA (reference sequence). The CDR3 spans 12 residues. V gave up 3 bases and J gave up 1 base, with 7 bases separating them.

CDR3 nucleotides: TGTGCCAGCAGCTTACCGGGGGACACTGAAGCTTTCTTT. It encodes CASSLPGDTEAFF. The rearrangement joins TRBV13 to TRBJ1-1; tentatively, D is TRBD1 (5 bases). Trimming took off 2 bases at V and 3 bases at J, with 7 bases between the two ends. This CDR3 region has 13 residues. Germline assignment: CDR1 PRHDT and CDR2 FYEKMQ (reference sequence).

The chain combines TRBV6-2 or TRBV6-3 with TRBJ2-4, with a possible D match to TRBD1 (6 bases). In germline, CDR1 is MNHEY, CDR2 SVGEGT. The CDR3 has 20 residues. Trimming removed 1 base at V and 2 bases at J, with 24 bases between. Here the CDR3 reads CASSYLPDSNLDSTKNIQYF. In DNA form, the CDR3 reads TGTGCCAGCAGTTACTTACCGGACAGTAATTTAGATTCCACCAAAAACATTCAGTACTTC.

There are a few counts of this clone. CDR3 sequence: CASSQDGQVVYEQYF. In DNA form, the CDR3 reads TGTGCCAGCAGCCAAGACGGACAGGTCGTCTACGAGCAGTACTTC. This chain links TRBV3-1 (or the pseudogene TRBV3-2) with TRBJ2-7; 7 bases line up with TRBD1. The CDR3 runs to 15 residues. V was clipped by 0 bases and J by 3 bases; unmatched bases: 5. CDR1 is LGHDT, CDR2 YNNKEL, per germline (reference sequence).

The gene calls are TRBV6-5 and TRBJ2-7; D might be TRBD1 (5 bases). The V gene's germline CDR1 is MNHEY and CDR2 SVGAGI. The length of the CDR3 is 16 residues. The ends were cut back, 4 bases at V and 3 bases at J, with 19 bases in the middle. Here the CDR3 DNA reads TGTGCCAGCAGTTCCACGCCAGGGCCTACTCTCTACGAGCAGTACTTC. This encodes CASSSTPGPTLYEQYF.

V usage is TRBV7-9 and J usage is TRBJ1-2; perhaps TRBD1 as D (6 bases). The CDR3 runs 13 residues. From germline, CDR1 is SEHNR and CDR2 FQNEAQ (reference sequence). V shed 4 bases and J shed 2 bases, with 8 bases lying between them. In DNA, the CDR3 is TGTGCCAGCAGCTACACAGGGAACTATGGCTACACCTTC. It translates to CASSYTGNYGYTF.

The chain is built from TRBV13 and TRBJ2-3, with TRBD2 identical over 11 bases. This CDR3 contains 15 residues. Per germline, CDR1 PRHDT and CDR2 FYEKMQ (reference sequence). V was pared by 5 bases and J by 4 bases, with 5 bases of the junction left unmatched. The CDR3 here is CASSPTSGSPDTQYF. The CDR3 coding sequence is TGTGCCAGCAGCCCAACTAGCGGGAGCCCAGATACGCAGTATTTT.